Detailed here is one T cell receptor (beta chain). What it recognizes is unknown. With survey level as its setting, the immunoSEQ assay was v3.0. A target of roughly 40,000-55,000 T-cell genomes per sample was set for sequencing. Assay: immunoSEQ multiplex PCR; the TCRdb copy retains only in-frame clones and omits some. The sample holds about 43,000 clones, around nine tenths seen once. Unmatched junction bases numbered 9, after V lost 4 bases and J lost 7 bases. Germline V gene sequence: CDR1 SGHRS, CDR2 YFSETQ. This CDR3 region has 15 residues. The sample comes from a study of long-term antiretroviral therapy in people with HIV. Study results and caveats: Samples were collected from the mid-2000s to the late 2010s under possibly less effective ART regimens. The study found narrower CDR3 length ranges in HIV repertoires than in controls.

There were about 1-10 million cryopreserved PBMC in the samples before DNA extraction. The sequence came from a woman aged 45 to 65 with HIV. This chain connects TRBV5-1 to TRBJ1-5; 9 nucleotides agree with TRBD1. Sequenced material: unsorted PBMCs, taken 0.1 years before starting antiretroviral therapy. This CDR3 reads CASSPGQGTRQPQHF. DNA of the CDR3: TGCGCCAGCAGCCCGGGACAGGGTACAAGGCAGCCCCAGCATTTT.